The clone carrying this TCR beta chain was detected a few times. This entry is derived from a study of naive and memory T cell subsets. Both TRBC1 and TRBC2 were covered by a beta constant-region primer of two equimolar oligonucleotides. The ligated cDNA underwent four PCR rounds using SP2 and nested alpha and beta constant-region primers. TCRdb itself ran the UMI-ligation and nested PCR reads through MiXCR, one entry per CDR3 protein. The sample holds 100,000 or so distinct CDR3 sequences, approximately 6.5% seen once. The CDR3 loop spans 18 amino acids. Germline assignment: CDR1 SGHTA and CDR2 FQGNSA. V shed 5 bases, J shed 0 bases, and the junction held 5 bases outside the gene matches.

The sequenced material came from central memory CD4+ T cells from blood. The chain has TRBV7-2 and TRBJ2-1, with TRBD2 matching 15 bases. The TCR was taken from a human donor in good health. CDR3 sequence reads: CASSGTSGRPSSYNEQFF. CDR3 in DNA: TGTGCCAGCAGCGGGACTAGCGGGAGGCCCAGCTCCTACAATGAGCAGTTCTTC. The full variable domain, rest sourced from reference TRBV7-2 and TRBJ2-1, is GAGVSQSPSNKVTEKGKDVELRCDPISGHTALYWYRQSLGQGLEFLIYFQGNSAPDKSGLPSDRFSAERTGGSVSTLTIQRTQQEDSAVYLCASSGTSGRPSSYNEQFFGPGTRLTVL.